This TCR beta chain is drawn from a study of T cells in Graves' hyperthyroidism and ophthalmopathy. Study-level points and caveats: Blood also held most thyroid clonotypes expanded beyond 0.001.

Trimming took off 4 bases at V and 1 base at J, with 15 bases between the two ends. The CDR3 loop spans 15 amino acids. Germline V lookup: CDR1 SGHRS, CDR2 YFSETQ. Researchers amplified the TCR beta CDR3 regions from RNA transcripts. The HTBI primer set drove a first-round RT-PCR of the TCR CDR3. TCRdb passed the multiplex PCR reads through MiXCR, listing each CDR3 protein once. The sample includes fewer than 400,000 distinct CDR3 sequences, 15% to 20% of them seen just once. Across 18 months, stable Graves' hyperthyroidism was marked by no progression to ophthalmopathy. Researchers barred patients who had uncontrolled infection, other autoimmune disease, pregnancy or lactation. This clonotype was seen ten or more times. The antigen is not known.

V usage is TRBV5-1 and J usage is TRBJ2-7, with D perhaps TRBD1 or TRBD2 (5 bases each). The sample taken for sequencing was blood. This clonotype originated in a man aged 25-40 years with Graves' hyperthyroidism. DNA for the CDR3: TGCGCCAGCAGCCCAGAACCCGGGGCGTCCTACGAGCAGTACTTC. Amino acid sequence: CASSPEPGASYEQYF.